This T cell receptor beta chain was sequenced during a study of identical twins. This clonotype showed up many times. The antigen remains unidentified. A universal primer site arose from template switching, and cDNA bore unique molecular identifiers. TCRdb redid the calling of the 5' RACE reads with MiXCR, one entry per CDR3 protein. Of about 260,000 distinct CDR3 sequences in the sample, 7% were seen once. Study-level findings and limits: Models underestimated out-of-frame TCR alpha sharing in monozygotic twins. Zero-insertion results could be subject to partial confounding by invariant MAIT and iNKT cells.

There are 15 residues in the CDR3. V was trimmed by 1 base and J by 2 bases, leaving 11 bases between them. The germline CDR1 and CDR2 sequences are SGDLS and YYNGEE. These same data were also listed under a study on yellow fever vaccine responses in identical twins. Turning to that study: Reports say the vaccine T cell response in twins looked partly convergent and partly personalized.

The source of this sequence is a young woman in good health. The rearrangement links TRBV9 to TRBJ2-3; tentatively, D is TRBD1 or TRBD2 (5 bases each). The specimen sequenced was memory (CD45RO+) T cells sorted from blood. The CDR3: CASSVRGAYTDTQYF. The CDR3 bases are TGTGCCAGCAGCGTAAGGGGAGCTTACACAGATACGCAGTATTTT. The full variable domain, with the rest looked up from reference TRBV9 and TRBJ2-3, is DSGVTQTPKHLITATGQRVTLRCSPRSGDLSVYWYQQSLDQGLQFLIQYYNGEERAKGNILERFSAQQFPDLHSELNLSSLELGDSALYFCASSVRGAYTDTQYFGPGTRLTVL.